The 9 T cell receptor beta chains below were found in one sample sequenced in a study of blood T cell repertoires in COVID-19. Sequencing used immunoSEQ multiplex PCR; TCRdb keeps in-frame clones, though not all of them. This sample has tens of thousands of clones, with roughly 90% found just once. Sequenced sample: peripheral blood. These receptors all stem from a woman of 80 years or more with acute or convalescent COVID-19.

This rearrangement joins TRBV3-1 (or the pseudogene TRBV3-2) to TRBJ2-3, with D uncertain. The ends were cut back, 0 bases at V and 7 bases at J, with 11 bases in the middle. The CDR3 covers 14 residues. Germline lookup yields CDR1 LGHDT and CDR2 YNNKEL (reference sequence). The CDR3 is CASSQDSKSNTQYF. For the CDR3, the DNA is TGTGCCAGCAGCCAAGATAGTAAGAGTAATACGCAGTATTTT.

The chain recombines TRBV30 with TRBJ2-3; 7 nucleotides agree with TRBD2. The V segment lost 8 bases and the J segment 3 bases; nucleotides outside the gene matches: 11. Germline CDR1 and CDR2: GTSNPN and SVGIG (reference sequence). CDR3 size: 14 residues. The CDR3 loop reads CALQTGGKTDTQYF. The CDR3 DNA reads TGTGCCCTCCAGACGGGGGGAAAAACAGATACGCAGTATTTT.

This clone turned up a few times. The rearrangement uses TRBV20-1 and TRBJ2-7, with D possibly TRBD1 on 5 matching bases. Between the trimmed V and J ends, which lost 7 bases and 2 bases, there was a span of 9 bases. The CDR3 runs to 11 residues. Germline V gives CDR1 DFQATT, CDR2 SNEGSKA (reference sequence). The CDR3: CSGQGTYEQYF. DNA of the CDR3: TGCAGTGGGCAGGGAACCTACGAGCAGTACTTC.

CDR3 loop: CASRGQGFGANEKLFF. CDR3 nucleotides: TGTGCCAGCAGAGGTCAGGGTTTCGGAGCTAATGAAAAACTGTTTTTT. The chain has TRBV28 and TRBJ1-4; a weak D match, TRBD1 (5 bases). Germline V gives CDR1 MDHEN, CDR2 SYDVKM. The CDR3 consists of 16 residues. The V end was cut by 6 bases, the J end by 3 bases, with 17 bases between.

The chain links TRBV5-1 to TRBJ1-1, with 9 bases fitting TRBD1. J was trimmed by 5 bases and V by 5 bases; bases with no gene match: 4. In germline, CDR1 is SGHRS, CDR2 YFSETQ. The CDR3 spans 13 residues. The chain's CDR3 is CASRRGQGTEAFF. CDR3 coding DNA: TGCGCCAGCAGAAGGGGACAGGGTACTGAAGCTTTCTTT. Drawing the rest from reference TRBV5-1 and TRBJ1-1, the complete variable domain is KAGVTQTPRYLIKTRGQQVTLSCSPISGHRSVSWYQQTPGQGLQFLFEYFSETQRNKGNFPGRFSGRQFSNSRSEMNVSTLELGDSALYLCASRRGQGTEAFFGQGTRLTVV.

This clone was counted once. J is TRBJ2-3 and V is TRBV7-3, with TRBD2 matching 8 bases. V dropped 4 bases and J dropped 5; count of bases not matched to a gene: 11. CDR3 length equals 16 residues. CDR1 and CDR2 (germline): SGHTA, FQGTGA. The CDR3 protein is CASSSGHGRAIDTQYF. CDR3 nucleotides: TGTGCCAGCAGCTCCGGGCACGGGAGGGCCATAGATACGCAGTATTTT.

This clone was picked up one time. This rearrangement joins TRBV7-7 to TRBJ2-7, with TRBD1 matching 9 bases. V was pared by 5 bases and J by 1 base, with 12 bases of the junction left unmatched. This CDR3 region has 17 residues. Germline V lookup: CDR1 SSHAT, CDR2 FNYEAQ (reference sequence). The CDR3 coding sequence is TGTGCCAGCAGCCCCCTTCCGGGACAGGGAGGTTCCTACGAGCAGTACTTC. This encodes CASSPLPGQGGSYEQYF.

The gene calls are TRBV28 and TRBJ1-2; 7 bases align to TRBD1. CDR3 size: 14 residues. CDR1 is MDHEN, CDR2 SYDVKM, per germline. With 5 bases clipped from V and 0 bases from J, the junction kept 3 bases outside the gene matches. CDR3 sequence reads: CASSRTGANYGYTF. Here the CDR3 DNA reads TGTGCCAGCAGTCGGACAGGCGCTAACTATGGCTACACCTTC.

The chain couples TRBV6-1 to TRBJ1-2; D is perhaps TRBD1 (6 bases). This CDR3 contains 14 residues. Trimming cost V 1 base and J 4 bases, with 10 bases left between them. Germline V gives CDR1 MNHNS, CDR2 SASEGT. The CDR3 is CASSEGGGAYGYTF. The CDR3, as DNA: TGTGCCAGCAGTGAAGGGGGGGGCGCCTATGGCTACACCTTC.